This T cell receptor (beta chain) was recorded in a study of blood T cell repertoires in COVID-19. Study at large: The United States, Italy and Spain supplied acute and convalescent COVID-19 samples. T cells, B-cell-depleted T cells, or PBMCs provided the cDNA or gDNA that served as material.

As handled by the study authors: Reference gene primers were amplified, and this amplification served to estimate nucleated cell counts. Sequencing used immunoSEQ multiplex PCR; TCRdb keeps in-frame clones, though not all of them. For V, J and clone size, that table is used; D and trimming come from the DNA. The sample lists roughly 250,000 clones; about 87% were seen once. This clone has a single count. The sample taken for sequencing was peripheral blood. The source is a human donor in a cohort sampled during active COVID-19.

In DNA form, the CDR3 reads TGTGCCAGCAGCGTAGAGGGGCTGTCGGGAGAGCCCCAGCATTTT. Amino acid sequence: CASSVEGLSGEPQHF. The chain carries TRBV9 and TRBJ1-5; TRBD1 might be the D (5 bases). The CDR3 runs to 15 residues. V was shortened by 0 bases and J by 8 bases, with 15 bases between the two germline ends. Germline V CDR1 and CDR2: SGDLS, YYNGEE.